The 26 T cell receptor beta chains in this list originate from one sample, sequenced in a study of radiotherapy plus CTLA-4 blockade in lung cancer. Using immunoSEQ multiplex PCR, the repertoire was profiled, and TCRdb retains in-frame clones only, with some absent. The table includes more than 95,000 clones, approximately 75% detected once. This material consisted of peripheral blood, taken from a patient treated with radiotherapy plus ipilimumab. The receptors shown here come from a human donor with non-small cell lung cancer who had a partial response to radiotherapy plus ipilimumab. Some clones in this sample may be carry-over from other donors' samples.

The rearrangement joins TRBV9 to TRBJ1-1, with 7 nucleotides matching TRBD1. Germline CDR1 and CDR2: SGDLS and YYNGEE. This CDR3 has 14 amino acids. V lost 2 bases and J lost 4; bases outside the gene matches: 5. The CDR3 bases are TGTGCCAGCAGCGTGCATTCAGGGGGCACTGAAGCTTTCTTT. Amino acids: CASSVHSGGTEAFF.

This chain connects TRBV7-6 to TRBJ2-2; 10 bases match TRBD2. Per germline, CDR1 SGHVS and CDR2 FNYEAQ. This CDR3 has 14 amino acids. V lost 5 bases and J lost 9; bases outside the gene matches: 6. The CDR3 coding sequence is TGTGCCAGCAGCACGGGACTAGCGAACCGGGAGCTGTTTTTT. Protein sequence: CASSTGLANRELFF.

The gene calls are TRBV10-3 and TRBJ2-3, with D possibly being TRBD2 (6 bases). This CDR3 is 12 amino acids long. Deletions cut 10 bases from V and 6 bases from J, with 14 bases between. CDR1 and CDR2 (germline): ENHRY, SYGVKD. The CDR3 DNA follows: TGTGCCACGGGGGAGCGGAGCGATACGCAGTATTTT. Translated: CATGERSDTQYF.

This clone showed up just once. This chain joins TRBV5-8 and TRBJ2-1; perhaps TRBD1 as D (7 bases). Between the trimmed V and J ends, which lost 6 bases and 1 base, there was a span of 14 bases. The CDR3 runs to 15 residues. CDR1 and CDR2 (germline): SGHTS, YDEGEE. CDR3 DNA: TGTGCCAGCATAGACCAGGGGGGATCCTACAATGAGCAGTTCTTC. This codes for CASIDQGGSYNEQFF.

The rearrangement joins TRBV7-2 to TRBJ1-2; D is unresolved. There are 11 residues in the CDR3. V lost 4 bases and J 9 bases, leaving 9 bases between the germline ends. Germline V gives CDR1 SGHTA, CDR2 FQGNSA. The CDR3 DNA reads TGTGCCAGCAGCTCCTTATCTCGCTACACCTTC. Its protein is CASSSLSRYTF.

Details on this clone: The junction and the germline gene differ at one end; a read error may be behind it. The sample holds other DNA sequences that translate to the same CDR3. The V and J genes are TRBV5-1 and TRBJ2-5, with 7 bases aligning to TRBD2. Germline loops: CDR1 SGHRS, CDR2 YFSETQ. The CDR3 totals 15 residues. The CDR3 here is CASSPALGAGETQYF. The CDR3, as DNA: TGCGCCAGCAGCCCCGCTTTAGGGGCGGGGGAGACCCAATACTTC.

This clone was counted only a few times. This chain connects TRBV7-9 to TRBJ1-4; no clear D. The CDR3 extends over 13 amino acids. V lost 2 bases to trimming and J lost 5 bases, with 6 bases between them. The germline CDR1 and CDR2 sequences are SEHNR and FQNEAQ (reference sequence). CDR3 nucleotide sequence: TGTGCCAGCAGCTTACGGTTGAATGAAAAACTGTTTTTT. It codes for CASSLRLNEKLFF.

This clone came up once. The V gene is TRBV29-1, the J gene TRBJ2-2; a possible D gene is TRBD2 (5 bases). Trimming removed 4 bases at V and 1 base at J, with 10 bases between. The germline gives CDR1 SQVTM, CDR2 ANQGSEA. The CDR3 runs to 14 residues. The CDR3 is CSVGGPGNTGELFF. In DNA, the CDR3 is TGCAGCGTTGGAGGGCCTGGGAACACCGGGGAGCTGTTTTTT.

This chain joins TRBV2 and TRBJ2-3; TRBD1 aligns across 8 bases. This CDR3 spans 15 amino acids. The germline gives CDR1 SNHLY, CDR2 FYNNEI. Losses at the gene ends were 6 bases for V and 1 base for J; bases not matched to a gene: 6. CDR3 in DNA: TGTGCCAGCAGCGGACAGGGTCGTGGCACAGATACGCAGTATTTT. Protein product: CASSGQGRGTDTQYF. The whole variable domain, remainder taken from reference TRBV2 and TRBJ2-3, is EPEVTQTPSHQVTQMGQEVILRCVPISNHLYFYWYRQILGQKVEFLVSFYNNEISEKSEIFDDQFSVERPDGSNFTLKIRSTKLEDSAMYFCASSGQGRGTDTQYFGPGTRLTVL.

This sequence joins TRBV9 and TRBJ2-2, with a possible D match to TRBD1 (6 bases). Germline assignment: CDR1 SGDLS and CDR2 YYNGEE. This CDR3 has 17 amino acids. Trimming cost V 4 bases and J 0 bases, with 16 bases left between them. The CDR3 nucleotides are TGTGCCAGCAGCCCGCAGGCCGGGACATCGAACACCGGGGAGCTGTTTTTT. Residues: CASSPQAGTSNTGELFF.

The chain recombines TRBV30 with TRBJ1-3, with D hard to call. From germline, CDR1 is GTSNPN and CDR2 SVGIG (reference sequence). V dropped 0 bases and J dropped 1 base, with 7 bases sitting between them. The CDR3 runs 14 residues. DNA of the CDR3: TGTGCCTGGAGTGTCTCGCGTTCTGGAAACACCATATATTTT. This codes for CAWSVSRSGNTIYF.

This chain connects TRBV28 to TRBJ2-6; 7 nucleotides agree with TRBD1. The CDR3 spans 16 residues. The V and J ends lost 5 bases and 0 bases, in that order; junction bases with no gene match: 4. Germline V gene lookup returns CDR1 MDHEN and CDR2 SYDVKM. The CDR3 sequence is CASSADRSSGANVLTF. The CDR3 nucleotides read TGTGCCAGCAGTGCGGACAGGAGCTCTGGGGCCAACGTCCTGACTTTC.

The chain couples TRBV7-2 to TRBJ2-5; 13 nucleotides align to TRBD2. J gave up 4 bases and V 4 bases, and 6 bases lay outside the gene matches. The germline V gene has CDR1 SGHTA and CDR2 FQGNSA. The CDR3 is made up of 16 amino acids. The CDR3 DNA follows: TGTGCCAGCAGCTCGCAGGGACTAGCGGGACGAGAGACCCAGTACTTC. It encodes CASSSQGLAGRETQYF.

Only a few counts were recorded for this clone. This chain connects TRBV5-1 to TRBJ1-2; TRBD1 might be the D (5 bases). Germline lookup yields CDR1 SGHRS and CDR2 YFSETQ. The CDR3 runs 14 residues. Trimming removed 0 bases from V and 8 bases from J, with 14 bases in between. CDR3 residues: CASSLDWGLEGYTF. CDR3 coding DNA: TGCGCCAGCAGCTTGGACTGGGGACTAGAGGGCTACACCTTC.

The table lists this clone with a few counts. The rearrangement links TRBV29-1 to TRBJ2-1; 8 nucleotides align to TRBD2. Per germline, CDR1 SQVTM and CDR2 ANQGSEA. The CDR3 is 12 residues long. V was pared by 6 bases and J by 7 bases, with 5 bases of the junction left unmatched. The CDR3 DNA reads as TGCAGCGTAGGTCCGGGGGGGAATGAGCAGTTCTTC. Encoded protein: CSVGPGGNEQFF.

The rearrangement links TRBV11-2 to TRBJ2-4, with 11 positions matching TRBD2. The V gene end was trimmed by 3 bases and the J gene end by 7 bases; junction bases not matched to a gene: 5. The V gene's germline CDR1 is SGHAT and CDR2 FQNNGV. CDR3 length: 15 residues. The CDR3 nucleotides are TGTGCCAGCAGCTTGACTAGCGGGGTTGGGAACATTCAGTACTTC. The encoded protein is CASSLTSGVGNIQYF.

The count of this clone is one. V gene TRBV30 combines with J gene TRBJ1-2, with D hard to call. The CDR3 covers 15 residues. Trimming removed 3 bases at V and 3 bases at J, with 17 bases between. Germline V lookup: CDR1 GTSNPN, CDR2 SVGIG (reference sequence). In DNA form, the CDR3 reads TGTGCCTGGAGCGACGGGGTTCTCGCTTACTATGGCTACACCTTC. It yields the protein CAWSDGVLAYYGYTF.

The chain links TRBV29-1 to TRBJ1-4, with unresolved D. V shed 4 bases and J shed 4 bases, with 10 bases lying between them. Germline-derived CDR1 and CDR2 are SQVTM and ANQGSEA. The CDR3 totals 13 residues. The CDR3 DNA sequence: TGCAGCGTTGGTTGGGCCGATAATGAAAAACTGTTTTTT. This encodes CSVGWADNEKLFF.

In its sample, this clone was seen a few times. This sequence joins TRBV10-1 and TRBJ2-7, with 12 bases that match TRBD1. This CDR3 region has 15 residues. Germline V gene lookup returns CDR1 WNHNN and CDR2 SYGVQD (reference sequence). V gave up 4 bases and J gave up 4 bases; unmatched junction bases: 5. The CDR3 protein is CASSVGQGALYEQYF. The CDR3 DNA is TGCGCCAGCAGTGTGGGACAGGGGGCCTTGTACGAGCAGTACTTC.

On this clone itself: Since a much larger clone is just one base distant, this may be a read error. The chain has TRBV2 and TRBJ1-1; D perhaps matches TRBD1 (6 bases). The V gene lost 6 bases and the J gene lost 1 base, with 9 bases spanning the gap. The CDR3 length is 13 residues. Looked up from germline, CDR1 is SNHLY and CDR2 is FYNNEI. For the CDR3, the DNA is TGTGCCAGCAGATTGACAGGGAACACTGAAGCTTTCTTT. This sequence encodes CASRLTGNTEAFF.

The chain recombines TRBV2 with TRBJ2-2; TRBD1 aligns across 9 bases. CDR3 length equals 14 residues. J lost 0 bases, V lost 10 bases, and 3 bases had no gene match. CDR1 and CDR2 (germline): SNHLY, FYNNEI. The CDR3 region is CAIRDRANTGELFF. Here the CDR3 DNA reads TGTGCCATTCGGGACAGGGCGAACACCGGGGAGCTGTTTTTT. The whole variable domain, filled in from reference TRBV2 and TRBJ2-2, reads EPEVTQTPSHQVTQMGQEVILRCVPISNHLYFYWYRQILGQKVEFLVSFYNNEISEKSEIFDDQFSVERPDGSNFTLKIRSTKLEDSAMYFCAIRDRANTGELFFGEGSRLTVL.

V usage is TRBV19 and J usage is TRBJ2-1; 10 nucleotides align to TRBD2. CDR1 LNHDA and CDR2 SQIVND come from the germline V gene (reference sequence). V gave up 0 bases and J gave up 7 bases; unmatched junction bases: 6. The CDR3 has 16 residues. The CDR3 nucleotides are TGTGCCAGTAGTATAGAGAGCGGGAGGGCCTGGAATGAGCAGTTCTTC. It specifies CASSIESGRAWNEQFF.

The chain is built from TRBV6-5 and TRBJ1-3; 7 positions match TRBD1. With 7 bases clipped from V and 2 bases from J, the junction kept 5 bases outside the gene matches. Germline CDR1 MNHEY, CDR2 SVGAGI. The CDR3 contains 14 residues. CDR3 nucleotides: TGTGCCAGCAATCCCAGGGGGACTGGAAACACCATATATTTT. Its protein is CASNPRGTGNTIYF.

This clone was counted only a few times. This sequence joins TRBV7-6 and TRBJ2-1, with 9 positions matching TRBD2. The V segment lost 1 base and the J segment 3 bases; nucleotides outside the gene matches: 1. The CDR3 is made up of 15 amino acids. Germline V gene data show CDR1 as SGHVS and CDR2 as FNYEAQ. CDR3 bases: TGTGCCAGCAGCTTAGGGACTAGCGTCTACAATGAGCAGTTCTTC. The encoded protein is CASSLGTSVYNEQFF.

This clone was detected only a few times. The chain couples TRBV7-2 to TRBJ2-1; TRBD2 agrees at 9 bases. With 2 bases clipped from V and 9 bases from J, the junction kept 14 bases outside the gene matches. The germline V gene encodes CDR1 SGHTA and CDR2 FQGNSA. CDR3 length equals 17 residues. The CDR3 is CASSLRFGTSTLGEQFF. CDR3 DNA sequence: TGTGCCAGCAGCTTAAGATTTGGGACTAGCACCCTCGGTGAGCAGTTCTTC.

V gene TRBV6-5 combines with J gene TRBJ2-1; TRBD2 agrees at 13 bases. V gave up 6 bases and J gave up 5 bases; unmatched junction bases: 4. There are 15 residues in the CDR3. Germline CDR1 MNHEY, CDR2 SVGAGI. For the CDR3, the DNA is TGTGCCAGCAGATCGGGACTAGCGGGACACAATGAGCAGTTCTTC. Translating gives CASRSGLAGHNEQFF.